The rows below give T cell receptor beta chains drawn from one sample of a study of read filtering for tumor transcriptome and immune sequencing. In TCRdb, the reads were re-called with MiXCR into one record per CDR3 protein. The table has 45,000 to 55,000 distinct CDR3 sequences, roughly a fifth seen once; the top ten hold approximately 15%. Sequencing was done on a sample of a population of CD138-negative cells sorted from bone marrow. Receptors were obtained from a donor over 35 with multiple myeloma. The CDR3 runs from the conserved cysteine through the conserved F or W. The D gene is left open where the match is weak. Clone size is shown for a subset of rows, as once, few, many or a class of expanded clone.

clone_size	d_call	v_call	j_call	cdr3_nt	cdr3_aa
many	-	TRBV19	TRBJ1-5	TGTGCCAGCCATAGAGGAGGGCCCAATCAGCCCCAGCATTTT	CASHRGGPNQPQHF
many	-	TRBV3-1	TRBJ1-1	TGTGCCAGCAGCCAAGGGGCGGCTACCGAAGCTTTCTTT	CASSQGAATEAFF
many	-	TRBV7-2	TRBJ1-1	TGTGCCAGCAGCAAAAGGGTATCGGGCACTGAAGCTTTCTTT	CASSKRVSGTEAFF
-	-	TRBV6-6	TRBJ2-7	TGTGCCAGCGGTTACCTGGGGCGGGTTTTCCAGTCAGACGAGCAGTACTTC	CASGYLGRVFQSDEQYF
many	-	TRBV12-3/TRBV12-4	TRBJ1-1	TGTGCCAGCAGTCCCGCTGGGAATGAAGCTTTCTTT	CASSPAGNEAFF
many	TRBD2	TRBV20-1	TRBJ2-1	TGCAGTGCCGAGCGGGAAAGTGCCAATGAGCAGTTCTTC	CSAERESANEQFF
many	TRBD1	TRBV10-3	TRBJ2-1	TGTGCCATCAGCAGACAGGAGCCTCCAGGGGGTGAGCAGTTCTTC	CAISRQEPPGGEQFF
-	TRBD1	TRBV18	TRBJ1-4	TGTGCCAGCTCACCCGGACAGGGGATAAATGAAAAACCGTTTTTT	CASSPGQGINEKPFF
-	-	TRBV5-5	TRBJ1-2	TGTGCCAGCAGCTTGCAGCCAACTGGGAGCTATGGCTACACCTTC	CASSLQPTGSYGYTF
many	TRBD1	TRBV5-1	TRBJ1-2	TGCGCCAGCAGCTTGGATCAGCCGGGACAGGGGTCTCGCGGCTACACCTTC	CASSLDQPGQGSRGYTF
many	-	TRBV11-2	TRBJ2-5	TGTGCCAGCAGCTTAACCCCAGACCAAGAGACCCAGTACTTC	CASSLTPDQETQYF
few	TRBD2	TRBV7-2	TRBJ2-5	TGTGCCAGCAGGGCTAGCGGGACGGAGACCCAGTACTTC	CASRASGTETQYF
once	-	TRBV29-1	TRBJ2-3	TGCAACGTCTGGAGTTATACGCAGTACTTT	CNVWSYTQYF
-	-	TRBV7-2	TRBJ2-7	TGTGCCAGCAGCCTGAGACCCGACGGAGACGAGCAGTACTTC	CASSLRPDGDEQYF
few	-	TRBV2	TRBJ1-1	TGTGCCAGCACCCAGGGGATGGACACTGAAGCTTTCTTT	CASTQGMDTEAFF
many	TRBD2	TRBV27	TRBJ2-1	TGTGCCAGCAGTTTATGGGGGGGCAATGAGCAGTTCTTC	CASSLWGGNEQFF
few	-	TRBV18	TRBJ2-1	TGTGCCAGCTCACCGGGAGTTGACAATGAGCAGTTCTTC	CASSPGVDNEQFF
medium-sized	-	TRBV7-9	TRBJ2-3	TGTGCCAGCAGCTTAGACTCAGATACGCAGTATTTT	CASSLDSDTQYF
-	TRBD2	TRBV5-4	TRBJ2-3	TGTGCCAGCAGCCAAGAGGGTCGGGAGGGAGATACGCAGTATTTT	CASSQEGREGDTQYF
-	-	TRBV6-6	TRBJ2-3	TGTGCCAGCAGTTACTCGGGACGGGGCTACACAGATACGCAGTATTTT	CASSYSGRGYTDTQYF
few	TRBD2	TRBV11-1	TRBJ2-7	TGTGCCAGCAGCTTATTCGCGGGAGGATACTACGAGCAGTACTTC	CASSLFAGGYYEQYF
many	-	TRBV27	TRBJ2-7	TGTGCCAGCAGTGACAGAAGATACGAGCAGTACTTC	CASSDRRYEQYF
few	-	TRBV5-1	TRBJ1-1	TGCGCCAGCAGCTTGGATGGACGGACCTTCACTGAAGCTTTCTTT	CASSLDGRTFTEAFF
many	-	TRBV7-3	TRBJ2-1	TGTGCCAGCAGCTTCGGCGGAAGCTCCTACAATGAGCAGTTCTTC	CASSFGGSSYNEQFF
few	-	TRBV3-1	TRBJ1-4	TGTGCCAGCAGCCAAAATACGGTACCCAATGAAAAACTGTTTTTT	CASSQNTVPNEKLFF
-	TRBD1	TRBV29-1	TRBJ1-2	TGCAGCGTTGATCGCCGACAGGGGGGTTATTTC	CSVDRRQGGYF
many	-	TRBV11-2	TRBJ2-1	TGTGCCAGCAGCCGAATAGCGCGTAGATACAATGAGCAGTTCTTC	CASSRIARRYNEQFF
once	TRBD1	TRBV20-1	TRBJ1-1	TGCAGTGCTGTCCGGGACAGCAACACTGAAGCTTTCTTT	CSAVRDSNTEAFF
many	-	TRBV5-1	TRBJ1-6	TGCGCCAGCAGCTTGGGTCGGCAGGTTAATTCACCCCTCCACTTT	CASSLGRQVNSPLHF
many	-	TRBV7-9	TRBJ2-5	TGTGCCAGCCGAACCATACAGGGGGGGGAGACCCAGTACTTC	CASRTIQGGETQYF
many	-	TRBV6-5	TRBJ2-7	TGTGCCAGCAGTTACTCGGTCCACGGCTACGAGCAGTACTTC	CASSYSVHGYEQYF
-	-	TRBV3-1	TRBJ1-1	TGTGCCAGCAGCCAAGTGGGACCCAACACTGAAGCTTTCTTT	CASSQVGPNTEAFF
many	TRBD1	TRBV5-5	TRBJ1-5	TGTGCCAGCAGCCCCACAGGGGTGGTTGATCAGCCCCAGCATTTT	CASSPTGVVDQPQHF
many	TRBD1	TRBV4-1	TRBJ2-2	TGCGCCAGCAGCCAAAGGGTTGGGACAGGGAGCACCGGGGAGCTGTTTTTT	CASSQRVGTGSTGELFF
many	-	TRBV7-9	TRBJ2-5	TGTGCCAGCAGCCAGACACAAGAGACCCAGTACTTC	CASSQTQETQYF
-	-	TRBV20-1	TRBJ2-1	TGCAGTGCCAAATACATGGGCGATGAGCAGTTCTTC	CSAKYMGDEQFF
few	TRBD1	TRBV30	TRBJ2-6	TGTGCCTACCTGACAGGGGTCTCTCTCTCTGGGGCCAACGTCCTGACTTTC	CAYLTGVSLSGANVLTF